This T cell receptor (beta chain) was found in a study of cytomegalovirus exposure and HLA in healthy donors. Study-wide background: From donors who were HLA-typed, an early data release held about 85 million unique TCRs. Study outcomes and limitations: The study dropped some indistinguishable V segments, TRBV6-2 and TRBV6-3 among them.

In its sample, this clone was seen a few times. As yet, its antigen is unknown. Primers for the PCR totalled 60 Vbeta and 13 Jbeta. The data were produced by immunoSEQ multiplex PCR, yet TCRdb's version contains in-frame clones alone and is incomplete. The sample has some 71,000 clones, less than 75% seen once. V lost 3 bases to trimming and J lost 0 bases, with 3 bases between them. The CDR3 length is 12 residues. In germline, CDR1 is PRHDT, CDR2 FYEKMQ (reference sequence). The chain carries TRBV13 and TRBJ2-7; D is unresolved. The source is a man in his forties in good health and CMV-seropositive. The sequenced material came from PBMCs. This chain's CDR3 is CASSLRSYEQYF. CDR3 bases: TGTGCCAGCAGCTTGCGCTCCTACGAGCAGTACTTC.